The sequence of this TCR beta chain was determined in a study of cytomegalovirus exposure and HLA in healthy donors. 13 Jbeta primers and 60 Vbeta primers were used for the PCR. The protocol was immunoSEQ multiplex PCR, while the TCRdb copy is restricted to in-frame clones and leaves out a portion. The top ten hold 1.2% to 1.5% of the sample, which has some 170,000 clones, around 77% seen once. On this clone: What it binds is unknown.

V lost 3 bases to trimming and J lost 7 bases; unmatched junction nucleotides: 5. The germline gives CDR1 SGHTA, CDR2 FQGTGA. The CDR3 is made up of 14 amino acids. General observations from the study: Listed as cytomegalovirus-associated were 150 to 200 TCR beta chains. Analysis was performed later, and it showed HLA-associated TCR beta chains to be more clonally expanded than equally common others. Researchers reported that a few CMV-associated chains were confirmed in vitro as CMV antigen-specific. The study reported that TCR beta sequences accurately predicted HLA-A and HLA-B alleles in most subjects.

The chain links TRBV7-3 to TRBJ2-1; 8 bases align to TRBD2. The sequencing sample was made of PBMCs. This TCR was recovered from a man in his sixties in good health and CMV-seronegative. CDR3 in DNA: TGTGCCAGCAGCTTCCGGGGGGGATCAAATGAGCAGTTCTTC. This encodes CASSFRGGSNEQFF.